These T cell receptor beta chains were read from a single sample in a study of T cell responses to AZD1222 COVID-19 vaccine. Sequencing was performed with immunoSEQ multiplex PCR; in TCRdb, only in-frame clones are kept and a portion is missing. The table includes roughly 100,000 clones, roughly 88% detected once. Sequencing was performed on peripheral blood, taken on day 0 of AZD1222 vaccination. The receptors were sampled from an adult in good health. The CDR3 runs from the conserved cysteine through the conserved F or W. D genes are given only for firm matches. For some rows the clone size is stated as once, few or many, or as a class when expanded; others skip it.

d_gene	v_gene	j_gene	abundance	CDR3aa	CDR3nt
TRBD1	TRBV7-9	TRBJ2-1	NA	CASSFTGQGRNEQFF	TGTGCCAGCAGCTTCACGGGACAGGGGAGGAATGAGCAGTTCTTC
NA	TRBV7-9	TRBJ2-4	once	CASSFWGEQPKNIQYF	TGTGCCAGCAGCTTTTGGGGGGAACAGCCGAAAAACATTCAGTACTTC
NA	TRBV5-5	TRBJ1-4	NA	CASSFARGASNEKLFF	TGTGCCAGCAGCTTCGCGCGGGGTGCATCCAATGAAAAACTGTTTTTT
NA	TRBV6-5	TRBJ2-1	NA	CASRQRTLNEQFF	TGTGCCAGCAGGCAAAGGACCTTAAATGAGCAGTTCTTC
NA	TRBV5-1	TRBJ2-1	NA	CASSLGAIHNDEQFF	TGCGCCAGCAGCTTGGGTGCCATCCACAACGATGAGCAGTTCTTC
NA	TRBV7-2	TRBJ2-6	once	CASSGGGSGANVLTF	TGTGCCAGCAGCGGTGGGGGTTCTGGGGCCAACGTCCTGACTTTC
NA	TRBV28	TRBJ1-3	few	CASTSPRIFSGNTIYF	TGTGCCAGCACTTCTCCAAGGATTTTCTCTGGAAACACCATATATTTT
NA	TRBV24-1	TRBJ1-2	NA	CATSAQGPPNYGYTF	TGTGCCACCAGTGCTCAGGGGCCTCCTAACTATGGCTACACCTTC
NA	TRBV25-1	TRBJ2-2	NA	CASRGTGELFF	TGTGCCAGCAGGGGGACCGGGGAGCTGTTTTTT
NA	TRBV28	TRBJ1-5	once	CASGTRVQPQHF	TGTGCCAGCGGAACCAGGGTACAGCCCCAGCATTTT
NA	TRBV19	TRBJ2-3	NA	CASSIITADTQYF	TGTGCCAGTAGTATCATTACGGCAGATACGCAGTATTTT
TRBD1	TRBV20-1	TRBJ2-1	NA	CSASRTGGKFNEQFF	TGCAGTGCTAGTAGGACAGGGGGAAAGTTCAATGAGCAGTTCTTC
NA	TRBV6-6	TRBJ2-4	NA	CASRDSDLAKNIQYF	TGTGCCAGCAGGGACAGCGATTTAGCCAAAAACATTCAGTACTTC
NA	TRBV6-5	TRBJ1-2	NA	CASSPRTLGYTF	TGTGCCAGCAGTCCTCGGACTCTTGGCTACACCTTC
NA	TRBV28	TRBJ2-1	few	CASSPLGGDAYNEQFF	TGTGCCAGCAGCCCTTTAGGGGGGGACGCCTACAATGAGCAGTTCTTC
NA	TRBV2	TRBJ2-1	NA	CASSRVRGEQFF	TGTGCCAGCAGTCGGGTCCGGGGTGAGCAGTTCTTC
NA	TRBV5-4	TRBJ2-1	NA	CASSSSLTSTEQFF	TGTGCCAGCAGCTCCTCGCTAACTAGTACTGAGCAGTTCTTC
NA	TRBV3-1/TRBV3-2	TRBJ2-1	NA	CASSPRQEASSHNEQFF	TGTGCCAGCAGCCCTAGACAGGAGGCTTCCTCCCACAATGAGCAGTTCTTC
NA	TRBV15	TRBJ2-2	few	CATSRDSQGPGELFF	TGTGCCACCAGCAGAGATAGCCAGGGTCCCGGGGAGCTGTTTTTT
NA	TRBV6-5	TRBJ2-2	NA	CASRPYYTGELFF	TGTGCCAGCAGACCCTACTACACCGGGGAGCTGTTTTTT
NA	TRBV4-3	TRBJ2-7	NA	CASSQEARASYEQYF	TGCGCCAGCAGCCAAGAAGCCAGGGCGTCCTACGAGCAGTACTTC
NA	TRBV24-1	TRBJ2-3	NA	CATSDPFEGSTDTQYF	TGTGCCACCAGTGACCCCTTTGAAGGCAGCACAGATACGCAGTATTTT
TRBD2	TRBV27	TRBJ2-1	NA	CASSLWPSGRANEQFF	TGTGCCAGCAGTTTATGGCCTAGCGGGAGGGCAAATGAGCAGTTCTTC
NA	TRBV19	TRBJ2-4	NA	CASSPTDGLLAKNIQYF	TGTGCCAGTAGCCCTACTGACGGACTACTAGCCAAAAACATTCAGTACTTC
TRBD1	TRBV24-1	TRBJ2-7	NA	CATSDTGVYEQYF	TGTGCCACCAGTGATACAGGGGTCTACGAGCAGTACTTC
NA	TRBV14	TRBJ1-1	NA	CASSQDFGATTNTEAFF	TGTGCCAGCAGCCAAGATTTCGGGGCTACTACGAACACTGAAGCTTTCTTT
NA	TRBV9	TRBJ2-1	NA	CASSVGGLLNEQFF	TGTGCCAGCAGCGTAGGAGGCCTCTTGAATGAGCAGTTCTTC
NA	TRBV6-5	TRBJ2-7	NA	CASSYGGVLYEQYF	TGTGCCAGCAGTTACGGGGGTGTCCTCTACGAGCAGTACTTC
NA	TRBV4-3	TRBJ1-3	NA	CASSQVVMFGNTIYF	TGCGCCAGCAGCCAAGTAGTTATGTTCGGAAACACCATATATTTT
NA	TRBV21-1	TRBJ2-1	NA	CASSKFVAARRDEQFF	TGTGCCAGCAGCAAGTTTGTAGCGGCACGAAGGGATGAGCAGTTCTTC
NA	TRBV6-2/TRBV6-3	TRBJ1-1	once	CASSYSYGGPLPIVNTEAFF	TGTGCCAGCAGTTACTCATATGGAGGGCCGCTGCCAATCGTGAACACTGAAGCTTTCTTT
TRBD1	TRBV29-1	TRBJ2-7	once	CSASRDRGSYEQYF	TGCAGCGCAAGCCGGGACAGGGGGTCCTACGAGCAGTACTTC
TRBD1	TRBV28	TRBJ1-2	NA	CASRNQIPQGRYGYTF	TGTGCCAGCAGAAATCAGATACCACAGGGGCGCTATGGCTACACCTTC
NA	TRBV28	TRBJ2-4	NA	CASSLKRKALAKNIQYF	TGTGCCAGCAGTTTAAAGCGGAAAGCCCTAGCCAAAAACATTCAGTACTTC
NA	TRBV5-5	TRBJ2-2	NA	CASSLVVNTGELFF	TGTGCCAGCAGCTTAGTTGTTAACACCGGGGAGCTGTTTTTT
NA	TRBV28	TRBJ1-1	NA	CASSQGHLWAFF	TGTGCCAGCAGCCAGGGCCATCTTTGGGCTTTCTTT
TRBD1	TRBV5-1	TRBJ1-1	NA	CASSGTANTEAFF	TGCGCCAGCAGCGGGACAGCGAACACTGAAGCTTTCTTT
NA	TRBV5-4	TRBJ2-7	NA	CASSYGGEQYF	TGTGCCAGCAGCTATGGCGGTGAGCAGTACTTC
NA	TRBV7-2	TRBJ1-2	NA	CASSSSPTVGYGYTF	TGTGCCAGCAGCTCTAGCCCGACAGTCGGGTATGGCTACACCTTC
NA	TRBV5-1	TRBJ2-1	NA	CASSRGSPPREQFF	TGCGCCAGCAGCCGGGGGTCACCACCTCGGGAGCAGTTCTTC
NA	TRBV10-2	TRBJ2-7	NA	CASSEGTAYEQYF	TGCGCCAGCAGTGAGGGGACGGCCTACGAGCAGTACTTC
TRBD1	TRBV7-9	TRBJ1-1	once	CASSLVGWGQGNTEAFF	TGTGCCAGCAGCTTAGTTGGGTGGGGACAGGGGAACACTGAAGCTTTCTTT
TRBD1	TRBV19	TRBJ2-1	NA	CASRWGQGYNEQFF	TGTGCCAGTAGGTGGGGACAGGGCTACAATGAGCAGTTCTTC
NA	TRBV3-1/TRBV3-2	TRBJ1-2	NA	CASSQGRDTGYTF	TGTGCCAGCAGCCAAGGACGAGACACTGGCTACACCTTC
TRBD1	TRBV28	TRBJ1-3	NA	CASSEQGVTGNTIYF	TGTGCCAGCAGTGAACAGGGGGTGACTGGAAACACCATATATTTT
NA	TRBV25-1	TRBJ2-2	NA	CASSSNGTGQLFF	TGTGCCAGCAGCTCGAACGGGACGGGGCAGCTGTTTTTT
TRBD2	TRBV7-3	TRBJ2-3	NA	CASSLTRASGGADTQYF	TGTGCCAGCAGCTTAACGAGAGCTAGCGGGGGGGCAGATACGCAGTATTTT